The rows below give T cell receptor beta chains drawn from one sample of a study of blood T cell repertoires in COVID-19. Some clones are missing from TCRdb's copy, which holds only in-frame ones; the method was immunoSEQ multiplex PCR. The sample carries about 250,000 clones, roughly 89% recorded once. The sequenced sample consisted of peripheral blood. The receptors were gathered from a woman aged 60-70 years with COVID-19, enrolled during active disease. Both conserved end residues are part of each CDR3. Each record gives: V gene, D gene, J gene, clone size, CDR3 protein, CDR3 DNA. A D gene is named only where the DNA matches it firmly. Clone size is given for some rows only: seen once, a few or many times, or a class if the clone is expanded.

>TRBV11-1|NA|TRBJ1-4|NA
CASSSRGNNEKLFF
TGTGCCAGCAGCTCGAGGGGGAATAATGAAAAACTGTTTTTT
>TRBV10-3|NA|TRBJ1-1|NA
CAISEPGRQVKNTEAFF
TGTGCCATCAGTGAGCCGGGCCGACAGGTGAAGAACACTGAAGCTTTCTTT
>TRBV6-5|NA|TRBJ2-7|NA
CASSRGTSYEQYF
TGTGCCAGCAGTCGTGGGACAAGCTACGAGCAGTACTTC
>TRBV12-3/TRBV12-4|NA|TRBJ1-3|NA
CASSEVNTIYF
TGTGCCAGCAGTGAGGTAAACACCATATATTTT
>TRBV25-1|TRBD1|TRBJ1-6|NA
CASSESRQGYNSPLHF
TGTGCCAGCAGTGAATCACGACAGGGGTATAATTCACCCCTCCACTTT
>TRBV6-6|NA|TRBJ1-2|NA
CASSYSSGGANYGYTF
TGTGCCAGCAGTTACTCTAGTGGGGGGGCTAACTATGGCTACACCTTC
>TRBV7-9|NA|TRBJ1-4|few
CASSFSSANEKLFF
TGTGCCAGCAGCTTTTCGTCGGCTAATGAAAAACTGTTTTTT
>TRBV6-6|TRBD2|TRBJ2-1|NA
CASRTSGGGNEQFF
TGTGCCAGCAGAACTAGCGGGGGGGGAAATGAGCAGTTCTTC
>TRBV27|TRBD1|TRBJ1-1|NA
CASREQGARDTEAFF
TGTGCCAGCAGGGAGCAGGGGGCGCGGGACACTGAAGCTTTCTTT
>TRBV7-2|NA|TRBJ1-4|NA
CASSLAGAHNEKLFF
TGTGCCAGCAGCTTGGCAGGGGCCCATAATGAAAAACTGTTTTTT
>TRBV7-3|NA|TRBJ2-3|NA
CASSLGLRTTDTQYF
TGTGCCAGCAGCTTAGGACTCCGGACTACAGATACGCAGTATTTT
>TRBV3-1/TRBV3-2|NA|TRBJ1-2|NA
CASSQDSRGDGYTF
TGTGCCAGCAGCCAAGATAGTCGGGGTGATGGCTACACCTTC
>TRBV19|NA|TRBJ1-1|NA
CASSISRANTEAFF
TGTGCCAGTAGTATAAGCAGGGCGAACACTGAAGCTTTCTTT
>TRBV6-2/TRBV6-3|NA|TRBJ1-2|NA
CASSYGQNYGYTF
TGTGCCAGCAGTTATGGGCAGAACTATGGCTACACCTTC
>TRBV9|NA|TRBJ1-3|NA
CASSVVEGISGNTIYF
TGTGCCAGCAGCGTAGTGGAGGGTATCTCTGGAAACACCATATATTTT
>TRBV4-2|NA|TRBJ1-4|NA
CASSQELPRTNEKLFF
TGTGCCAGCAGCCAGGAGCTACCCCGAACTAATGAAAAACTGTTTTTT
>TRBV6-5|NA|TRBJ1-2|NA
CASRPGVSGYTF
TGTGCCAGCCGCCCGGGGGTCAGTGGCTACACCTTC
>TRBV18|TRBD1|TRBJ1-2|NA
CASSPRTGGGGYTF
TGTGCCAGCTCACCAAGGACAGGGGGCGGCGGCTACACCTTC
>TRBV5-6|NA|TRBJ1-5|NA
CASSLGGRSNQPQHF
TGTGCCAGCAGCTTGGGGGGCAGGAGCAATCAGCCCCAGCATTTT
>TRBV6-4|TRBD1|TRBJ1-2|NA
CASSDSKDRGLRGYTF
TGTGCCAGCAGTGACTCGAAGGACAGGGGGCTTCGTGGCTACACCTTC
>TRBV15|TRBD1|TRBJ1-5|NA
CATSRSETGAHQPQHF
TGTGCCACCAGCAGAAGTGAGACAGGGGCTCACCAGCCCCAGCATTTT
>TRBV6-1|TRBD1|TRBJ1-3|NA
CASSERGPGNTIYF
TGTGCCAGCAGTGAGAGGGGGCCTGGAAACACCATATATTTT
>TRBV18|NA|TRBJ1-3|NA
CASSPPYGNTIYF
TGTGCCAGCTCCCCCCCCTATGGAAACACCATATATTTT
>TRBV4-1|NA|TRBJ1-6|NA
CASSQLDRINSPLHF
TGCGCCAGCAGCCAACTCGACAGGATTAATTCACCCCTCCACTTT
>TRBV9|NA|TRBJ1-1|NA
CASSPRVSNTEAFF
TGTGCCAGCAGCCCCCGCGTTTCGAACACTGAAGCTTTCTTT
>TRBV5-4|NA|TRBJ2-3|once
CASSLRGAKDTQYF
TGTGCCAGCAGCTTACGGGGGGCCAAAGATACGCAGTATTTT
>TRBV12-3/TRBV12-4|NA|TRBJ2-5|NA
CASMGGARETQYF
TGTGCCAGCATGGGTGGGGCCCGGGAGACCCAGTACTTC
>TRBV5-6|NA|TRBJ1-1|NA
CASSFTGWNTEAFF
TGTGCCAGCAGCTTTACAGGGTGGAACACTGAAGCTTTCTTT
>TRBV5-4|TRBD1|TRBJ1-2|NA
CASSPRDRGQVGYTF
TGTGCCAGCAGCCCTAGGGACAGGGGGCAGGTTGGCTACACCTTC
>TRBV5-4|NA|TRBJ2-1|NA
CASTPGRTYNEQFF
TGTGCCAGCACCCCTGGCAGGACCTACAATGAGCAGTTCTTC
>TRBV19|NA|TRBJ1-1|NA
CASSIRGQRNTEAFF
TGTGCCAGTAGTATTCGCGGACAGCGGAACACTGAAGCTTTCTTT
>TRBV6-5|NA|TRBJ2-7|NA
CASRKPQAGSYEQYF
TGTGCCAGCAGAAAACCCCAGGCCGGCTCCTACGAGCAGTACTTC
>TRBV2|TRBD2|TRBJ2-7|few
CASSLSGGQYEQYF
TGTGCCAGCAGTCTTAGCGGGGGCCAATACGAGCAGTACTTC
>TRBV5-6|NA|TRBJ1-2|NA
CASSGTAANYGYTF
TGTGCCAGCAGCGGAACTGCAGCGAACTATGGCTACACCTTC
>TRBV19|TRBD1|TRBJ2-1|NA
CATTGDGYNEQFF
TGTGCCACGACAGGGGACGGCTACAATGAGCAGTTCTTC